These T cell receptor beta chains were read from a single sample in a study of T-cell memory formation after mild COVID-19. A single record per CDR3 protein comes from TCRdb applying MiXCR to the 5' RACE reads. This table holds 100,000 to 150,000 distinct CDR3 sequences, 15% to 20% found once. What was sequenced was PBMCs or a T cell subset sorted from them (not recorded which). The source is a man between 18 and 35 years old who had mild COVID-19 (a few samples of this study predate the infection). Cell type and time point are not known. Each CDR3 is given with its conserved first and last residue. Each record gives: J gene, D gene, V gene, clone size, CDR3 protein, CDR3 DNA. The D gene is left open where the match is weak. Rows may omit the clone size; those that give it use once, few, many or a size class.

>TRBJ1-5|.|TRBV18|.
CASSPSANQPQHF
TGTGCCAGCTCACCGAGCGCCAATCAGCCCCAGCATTTT
>TRBJ2-5|.|TRBV6-2/TRBV6-3|once
CASKSTGYETQYF
TGTGCCAGCAAAAGTACGGGGTACGAGACCCAGTACTTC
>TRBJ1-2|.|TRBV6-1|.
CASSEDLYGYTF
TGTGCCAGCAGTGAAGACCTATATGGCTACACCTTC
>TRBJ2-5|TRBD1|TRBV9|.
CASSVDGQGRETQYF
TGTGCCAGCAGCGTAGACGGACAGGGGCGGGAGACCCAGTACTTC
>TRBJ1-1|.|TRBV10-3|few
CAITLDSNTEAFF
TGTGCCATCACCCTGGACAGTAACACTGAAGCTTTCTTT
>TRBJ2-1|TRBD1|TRBV7-3|.
CASRKGGSVNEQFF
TGTGCCAGCAGGAAAGGGGGCTCAGTGAATGAGCAGTTCTTC
>TRBJ1-6|TRBD1|TRBV5-1|few
CASSLEGTGVSPLHF
TGCGCCAGCAGCTTGGAAGGGACAGGGGTTTCACCCCTCCACTTT
>TRBJ2-1|TRBD2|TRBV20-1|.
CSARAGANEQFF
TGCAGTGCCCGAGCGGGGGCGAATGAGCAGTTCTTC
>TRBJ1-2|TRBD1|TRBV4-3|.
CASSQMTGGHYGYTF
TGCGCCAGCAGCCAGATGACAGGGGGACACTATGGCTACACCTTC
>TRBJ1-1|.|TRBV5-1|.
CASSLEGSWTEAFF
TGCGCCAGCAGCTTGGAAGGGAGTTGGACTGAAGCTTTCTTT
>TRBJ1-1|.|TRBV3-1|.
CASSQMSHSNTEAFF
TGTGCCAGCAGCCAAATGTCACACTCGAACACTGAAGCTTTCTTT
>TRBJ2-7|.|TRBV9|.
CASSGTPQAAEQYF
TGTGCCAGCAGCGGTACCCCACAGGCAGCCGAGCAGTACTTC
>TRBJ2-2|TRBD2|TRBV27|.
CASRAASGTYTGELFF
TGTGCCAGCAGAGCCGCTAGCGGGACCTACACCGGGGAGCTGTTTTTT
>TRBJ2-6|.|TRBV5-6|few
CASSFRAGANVLTF
TGTGCCAGCAGCTTCAGGGCTGGGGCCAACGTCCTGACTTTC
>TRBJ2-5|.|TRBV12-3/TRBV12-4|.
CASSLGLLQETQYF
TGTGCCAGCAGCCTGGGACTTCTTCAAGAGACCCAGTACTTC
>TRBJ2-5|TRBD1|TRBV5-1|few
CASSSSRQGGTQYF
TGCGCCAGCAGTTCCTCCCGACAGGGCGGGACCCAGTACTTC
>TRBJ2-1|.|TRBV24-1|many
CATSRSGFDEQFF
TGTGCCACCAGTCGCTCCGGGTTCGATGAGCAGTTCTTC
>TRBJ2-1|TRBD1|TRBV29-1|few
CSVERDRVFNEQFF
TGCAGCGTTGAACGGGACAGGGTTTTCAATGAGCAGTTCTTC
>TRBJ1-2|.|TRBV24-1|few
CATSELGQGIEGYTF
TGTGCCACCAGTGAGCTCGGGCAGGGAATCGAAGGCTACACCTTC
>TRBJ2-7|.|TRBV3-1|.
CASSQGRQSYEQYF
TGTGCCAGCAGCCAAGGGAGACAGAGCTACGAGCAGTACTTC
>TRBJ1-2|.|TRBV5-1|.
CASSFPGGKDDGYTF
TGCGCCAGCAGCTTCCCCGGGGGTAAAGACGATGGCTACACCTTC
>TRBJ2-3|.|TRBV7-2|few
CASSLVRLADTQYF
TGTGCCAGCAGCTTAGTACGGCTGGCAGATACGCAGTATTTT
>TRBJ1-6|.|TRBV12-3/TRBV12-4|.
CASSPPGGRNSPLHF
TGTGCCAGCAGCCCCCCCGGGGGTAGGAATTCACCCCTCCACTTT
>TRBJ2-3|TRBD2|TRBV6-5|.
CASTRISSGGDPDTQYF
TGTGCCAGCACCCGGATATCGAGCGGGGGGGATCCAGATACGCAGTATTTT
>TRBJ1-5|.|TRBV5-1|few
CASSLAGASNQPQHF
TGCGCCAGCAGCTTGGCGGGGGCTAGCAATCAGCCCCAGCATTTT
>TRBJ2-3|TRBD2|TRBV6-2/TRBV6-3|few
CASSTRLAGGTDTQYF
TGTGCCAGCAGTACCCGACTAGCGGGGGGCACAGATACGCAGTATTTT
>TRBJ1-2|.|TRBV25-1|few
CASSEGARSSYTF
TGTGCCAGCAGTGAGGGGGCGCGATCGAGTTACACCTTC
>TRBJ1-5|.|TRBV24-1|few
CATSTGYSNQPQHF
TGTGCCACCAGTACGGGATATAGCAATCAGCCCCAGCATTTT
>TRBJ2-3|.|TRBV29-1|many
CSVYKWDSTDTQYF
TGCAGCGTTTACAAATGGGACTCCACAGATACGCAGTATTTT
>TRBJ1-5|.|TRBV4-1|few
CASSQDGRGGQPQHF
TGCGCCAGCAGCCAAGATGGGAGGGGAGGTCAGCCCCAGCATTTT
>TRBJ2-3|.|TRBV29-1|.
CSGGGRVDTQYF
TGCAGCGGGGGGGGCAGGGTTGATACGCAGTATTTT
>TRBJ2-3|.|TRBV12-3/TRBV12-4|.
CASTLRTDTQYF
TGTGCCAGCACTCTTCGGACAGATACGCAGTATTTT
>TRBJ1-6|.|TRBV7-9|.
CASSLGSDNSPLHF
TGTGCCAGCAGCTTAGGATCGGATAATTCACCCCTCCACTTT
>TRBJ1-6|.|TRBV4-3|once
CASSQGARSSYNSPLHF
TGCGCCAGCAGCCAAGGCGCCAGGAGCTCCTATAATTCACCCCTCCACTTT
>TRBJ2-4|.|TRBV5-1|few
CASSSGGQANIQYF
TGCGCCAGCAGCTCGGGGGGACAGGCAAACATTCAGTACTTC
>TRBJ2-3|TRBD1|TRBV12-3/TRBV12-4|many
CASSFDRGDTQYF
TGTGCCAGCAGTTTCGACAGGGGAGATACGCAGTATTTT
>TRBJ2-2|.|TRBV5-1|few
CASSLVRLNTGELFF
TGCGCCAGCAGCTTGGTTCGGCTGAACACCGGGGAGCTGTTTTTT
>TRBJ2-7|TRBD2|TRBV10-3|.
CAIRPGSGEAREQYF
TGTGCCATCAGACCCGGGAGCGGGGAGGCGCGTGAGCAGTACTTC
>TRBJ1-1|.|TRBV7-9|few
CASTTAGSWTEAFF
TGTGCCAGCACCACAGCGGGGAGTTGGACTGAAGCTTTCTTT
>TRBJ2-3|.|TRBV4-2|few
CASSSPEEFTQYF
TGTGCCAGCAGCTCTCCTGAGGAATTTACGCAGTATTTT
>TRBJ2-1|.|TRBV7-3|many
CASRKDWGPRGEQFF
TGTGCCAGCAGGAAAGACTGGGGCCCTAGGGGTGAGCAGTTCTTC
>TRBJ1-2|.|TRBV10-2|.
CASRGGGNYGYTF
TGCGCCAGCAGGGGGGGCGGTAACTATGGCTACACCTTC
>TRBJ1-1|.|TRBV28|.
CASSTHGGTEAFF
TGTGCCAGCAGTACTCATGGGGGGACTGAAGCTTTCTTT
>TRBJ2-3|.|TRBV4-3|few
CASSQGWTQYF
TGCGCCAGCAGCCAAGGCTGGACGCAGTATTTT
>TRBJ1-2|.|TRBV7-9|few
CASNLWEGYTF
TGTGCCAGCAACCTTTGGGAAGGCTACACCTTC